This is a list of T cell receptor beta chains from one sample in a study of cytomegalovirus exposure and HLA in healthy donors. Sequencing was performed with immunoSEQ multiplex PCR; in TCRdb, only in-frame clones are kept and a portion is missing. The sample has about 180,000 clones; around 82% are singletons. Sequenced sample: PBMCs. These receptor sequences come from a man in his forties in good health and CMV-seronegative. CDR3s include the opening cysteine and the closing phenylalanine or tryptophan. D genes are given only for firm matches. Size tells how often a clone was seen (once, few, many) or the class of an expanded clone, and some rows leave it out.

V gene: TRBV11-3
clone size: .
J gene: TRBJ2-7
D gene: TRBD1
CDR3 DNA: TGTGCCAGCAGCTTACCGGGACAGGGGTCGAAGCAGTACTTC
CDR3 protein: CASSLPGQGSKQYF

V gene: TRBV30
clone size: .
J gene: TRBJ1-4
D gene: .
CDR3 DNA: TGTGCCTGGAGTGGGACAGATACCTCTAATGAAAAACTGTTTTTT
CDR3 protein: CAWSGTDTSNEKLFF

V gene: TRBV5-4
clone size: many
J gene: TRBJ2-1
D gene: TRBD2
CDR3 DNA: TGTGCCAGCAGAAGACTAGCGGGAGAAATGCGAAATGAGCAGTTCTTC
CDR3 protein: CASRRLAGEMRNEQFF

V gene: TRBV5-1
clone size: once
J gene: TRBJ1-3
D gene: TRBD1
CDR3 DNA: TGCGCCAGCAGCTTGTTGTCCCAGGGGGCCCTCGGAAACACCATATATTTT
CDR3 protein: CASSLLSQGALGNTIYF

V gene: TRBV11-2
clone size: .
J gene: TRBJ2-1
D gene: TRBD1
CDR3 DNA: TGTGCCAGCAGCTCCCCGGACAGGGGGTACAATGAGCAGTTCTTC
CDR3 protein: CASSSPDRGYNEQFF

V gene: TRBV6-5
clone size: .
J gene: TRBJ2-1
D gene: .
CDR3 DNA: TGTGCCAGCAGTTACAAACTACAGGGCTATGAGCAGTTCTTC
CDR3 protein: CASSYKLQGYEQFF

V gene: TRBV5-4
clone size: .
J gene: TRBJ1-3
D gene: TRBD1
CDR3 DNA: TGTGCCAGCAGCTGGACAGGGGGCCGCTCTGGAAACACCATATATTTT
CDR3 protein: CASSWTGGRSGNTIYF

V gene: TRBV19
clone size: once
J gene: TRBJ2-2
D gene: .
CDR3 DNA: TGTGCCAGTAGTTCCCGTTTAGGGAGATCGGCCGGGGAGCTGTTTTTT
CDR3 protein: CASSSRLGRSAGELFF

V gene: TRBV7-9
clone size: once
J gene: TRBJ2-2
D gene: TRBD2
CDR3 DNA: TGTGCCAGCAGCCTTCGACTGGCGGGAGGCCCCGGGGAGCTGTTTTTT
CDR3 protein: CASSLRLAGGPGELFF

V gene: TRBV4-3
clone size: .
J gene: TRBJ1-1
D gene: .
CDR3 DNA: TGCGCCAGCAGCCTTTGGGCAGGCACTGAAGCTTTCTTT
CDR3 protein: CASSLWAGTEAFF

V gene: TRBV30
clone size: .
J gene: TRBJ2-1
D gene: .
CDR3 DNA: TGTGCCTGGAGTGCTACCTACAATGAGCAGTTCTTC
CDR3 protein: CAWSATYNEQFF

V gene: TRBV11-2
clone size: .
J gene: TRBJ1-3
D gene: .
CDR3 DNA: TGTGCCAGCAGCTTATCTGCGGGGAACACCATATATTTT
CDR3 protein: CASSLSAGNTIYF

V gene: TRBV7-2
clone size: .
J gene: TRBJ2-7
D gene: .
CDR3 DNA: TGTGCCAGCAGCTTAGAATCGTACGAGCAGTACTTC
CDR3 protein: CASSLESYEQYF

V gene: TRBV7-2
clone size: .
J gene: TRBJ2-7
D gene: TRBD1
CDR3 DNA: TGTGCCAGCAGCTCTGGGACAGGGGGTCTCTACGAGCAGTACTTC
CDR3 protein: CASSSGTGGLYEQYF

V gene: TRBV6-5
clone size: .
J gene: TRBJ2-6
D gene: .
CDR3 DNA: TGTGCCAGCAGTCGGGGTGGCTCTGGGGCCAACGTCCTGACTTTC
CDR3 protein: CASSRGGSGANVLTF

V gene: TRBV19
clone size: .
J gene: TRBJ1-2
D gene: .
CDR3 DNA: TGTGCCAGCAAGACGCTGGGCGACTATGGCTACACCTTC
CDR3 protein: CASKTLGDYGYTF

V gene: TRBV7-2
clone size: .
J gene: TRBJ2-6
D gene: .
CDR3 DNA: TGTGCCAGCAGCCCCCAGGGGGGACGCTCTGGGGCCAACGTCCTGACTTTC
CDR3 protein: CASSPQGGRSGANVLTF

V gene: TRBV6-5
clone size: .
J gene: TRBJ2-5
D gene: TRBD2
CDR3 DNA: TGTGCCAGCAGTCAAACTAGCGGGGGGAGGGAGACCCAGTACTTC
CDR3 protein: CASSQTSGGRETQYF

V gene: TRBV5-1
clone size: .
J gene: TRBJ2-7
D gene: TRBD1
CDR3 DNA: TGCGCCAGCAGCTTTGGTGGGACAGGGTATTACGAGCAGTACTTC
CDR3 protein: CASSFGGTGYYEQYF

V gene: TRBV9
clone size: .
J gene: TRBJ1-2
D gene: TRBD1
CDR3 DNA: TGTGCCAGCAGCGCGGACAGGGGGAGGGATGGCTACACCTTC
CDR3 protein: CASSADRGRDGYTF

V gene: TRBV7-9
clone size: .
J gene: TRBJ2-5
D gene: .
CDR3 DNA: TGTGCCAGCAGCTTCCAGAAAGTAGAGACCCAGTACTTC
CDR3 protein: CASSFQKVETQYF

V gene: TRBV7-2
clone size: .
J gene: TRBJ2-7
D gene: .
CDR3 DNA: TGTGCCAGCAGCTTTGAGGACATCTACGAGCAGTACTTC
CDR3 protein: CASSFEDIYEQYF

V gene: TRBV19
clone size: .
J gene: TRBJ1-1
D gene: .
CDR3 DNA: TGTGCCAGTAGTATAGGGGTTTCCATTCGGGGCACTGAAGCTTTCTTT
CDR3 protein: CASSIGVSIRGTEAFF

V gene: TRBV9
clone size: .
J gene: TRBJ2-7
D gene: TRBD2
CDR3 DNA: TGTGCCAGCAGCTCGTCGACTAGCAACTACGAGCAGTACTTC
CDR3 protein: CASSSSTSNYEQYF

V gene: TRBV5-1
clone size: .
J gene: TRBJ1-4
D gene: .
CDR3 DNA: TGCGCCAGCAGCTTGGACTCTAATGAAAAACTGTTTTTT
CDR3 protein: CASSLDSNEKLFF

V gene: TRBV7-2
clone size: .
J gene: TRBJ2-2
D gene: TRBD1
CDR3 DNA: TGTGCCAGCAGCCTATTCCCGGGACAGGGGGCGACGGGCACCGGGGAGCTGTTTTTT
CDR3 protein: CASSLFPGQGATGTGELFF

V gene: TRBV11-2
clone size: few
J gene: TRBJ1-3
D gene: .
CDR3 DNA: TGTGCCAGCAGCTTAGTTGCAGGGCAGGACACCATATATTTT
CDR3 protein: CASSLVAGQDTIYF

V gene: TRBV13
clone size: .
J gene: TRBJ1-4
D gene: .
CDR3 DNA: TGTGCCAGCAGTTATTATGCAACGAGGGAAAAACTGTTTTTT
CDR3 protein: CASSYYATREKLFF

V gene: TRBV5-5
clone size: .
J gene: TRBJ2-3
D gene: .
CDR3 DNA: TGTGCCAGCAGCCTCAGGACAGACACAGATACGCAGTATTTT
CDR3 protein: CASSLRTDTDTQYF